This TCR beta chain was obtained from a study of T cells in Graves' hyperthyroidism and ophthalmopathy. Exclusion of a patient resulted from uncontrolled infection, other autoimmune disease, pregnancy or lactation. RNA transcripts gave rise to amplified TCR beta CDR3 regions. Using the HTBI primer set, a first-round RT-PCR was run on the TCR CDR3. Using its own MiXCR run on the multiplex PCR reads, TCRdb lists one record per CDR3 protein. The sample records under 500,000 distinct CDR3 sequences, over 12% being singletons. There are many counts of this clonotype. The specimen was blood. This receptor was identified in a man over 45 with Graves' ophthalmopathy.

This chain's CDR3 is CASSSILRNEQFF. The DNA of the CDR3 is TGTGCCAGCAGTTCGATCCTCCGGAATGAGCAGTTCTTC. V is TRBV27 and J is TRBJ2-1; D unclear. Germline assignment: CDR1 MNHEY and CDR2 SMNVEV (reference sequence). The CDR3 covers 13 residues. The ends were cut back, 4 bases at V and 7 bases at J, with 11 bases in the middle.